The following is a T cell receptor (beta chain) sequence with its context. Data came from immunoSEQ multiplex PCR; TCRdb stores just in-frame clones and leaves some out. The table shows 200,000 to 300,000 clones, with around 87% occurring only once. This record belongs to a study of blood T cell repertoires in COVID-19. Across the whole study: The United States, Italy and Spain provided the acute and convalescent COVID-19 samples. T cells, B-cell-depleted T cells, or PBMCs provided the cDNA or gDNA that served as material.

The CDR3 spans 14 residues. Germline V gives CDR1 MRHNA, CDR2 SNTAGT. Between the trimmed V and J ends, which lost 2 bases and 4 bases, there was a span of 9 bases. The sequence derives from a woman between 65 and 79 years old with active or convalescent COVID-19. Specimen: peripheral blood. The V gene is TRBV6-4, the J gene TRBJ1-5; D might be TRBD1 (6 bases). The CDR3 here is CASSDDRLNQPQHF. The CDR3 DNA follows: TGTGCCAGCAGTGACGACAGGTTGAATCAGCCCCAGCATTTT.